Following are 21 T cell receptor beta chains from one sample sequenced in a study of OX40 agonist ivuxolimab in advanced cancers. Some clones are missing from TCRdb's copy, which holds only in-frame ones; the method was immunoSEQ multiplex PCR. Of tens of thousands of clones detected, roughly 88% appear once; the ten largest clones hold approximately 0.27%. Here the sequenced sample was CD4+ or CD8+ T cells sorted from blood, taken in a trial of the OX40 agonist ivuxolimab. These receptors were obtained from an adult with an advanced solid tumor such as melanoma, head and neck, liver or kidney cancer.

The rearrangement joins TRBV25-1 to TRBJ2-3, with D possibly TRBD2 on 6 matching bases. CDR1 and CDR2 from the germline V gene are MGHDK and SYGVNS. Trimming shortened V by 2 bases and J by 0 bases, and 9 bases separated the two germline ends. The CDR3 length is 15 residues. DNA for the CDR3: TGTGCCAGCAGTGAAGAGCTAGCGAGCACAGATACGCAGTATTTT. This gives the protein CASSEELASTDTQYF.

The chain carries TRBV2 and TRBJ1-2; maybe TRBD1 (6 bases). V lost 1 base and J lost 4, with 7 bases in between. This CDR3 is built from 13 residues. Germline V lookup: CDR1 SNHLY, CDR2 FYNNEI. CDR3 DNA: TGTGCCAGCAGTGAAGAGGGGGGCTATGGCTACACCTTC. Translating it yields CASSEEGGYGYTF.

This chain joins TRBV27 and TRBJ2-7, with TRBD2 identical over 12 bases. CDR1 is MNHEY, CDR2 SMNVEV, per germline (reference sequence). The CDR3 is 15 amino acids. V lost 4 bases and J lost 6; bases outside the gene matches: 7. The CDR3 bases are TGTGCCAGCAGTTGGCAACCTAGCGGGAGGGCCGAGCAGTACTTC. Translated: CASSWQPSGRAEQYF.

This clone was seen only a few times. The rearrangement links TRBV19 to TRBJ2-1; a possible D gene is TRBD2 (7 bases). Trimming took 4 bases from V and 1 from J, leaving 14 bases between them. The germline CDR1 and CDR2 sequences are LNHDA and SQIVND (reference sequence). This CDR3 is built from 16 residues. CDR3 coding DNA: TGTGCCAGTAGTAAAGGGGGGGTATGGTCCTACAATGAGCAGTTCTTC. Translating it yields CASSKGGVWSYNEQFF.

The chain is built from TRBV25-1 and TRBJ1-3, with D hard to call. This CDR3 comprises 15 residues. V lost 2 bases and J lost 0, with 8 bases in between. From germline, CDR1 is MGHDK and CDR2 SYGVNS. The CDR3: CASSEGLGSGNTIYF. As DNA, the CDR3 is TGTGCCAGCAGTGAAGGCCTAGGCTCTGGAAACACCATATATTTT.

The chain joins TRBV4-2 to TRBJ1-2, with D possibly matching TRBD1 (6 bases). V lost 5 bases to trimming and J lost 4 bases, with 11 bases between them. The CDR3 contains 13 residues. Germline V gives CDR1 LGHNA, CDR2 YNFKEQ. The CDR3: CASSLGGSYGYTF. The CDR3 DNA reads TGTGCCAGCAGCTTAGGGGGGAGCTATGGCTACACCTTC.

CDR3 sequence: CASSLISGGYEQYF. The CDR3 DNA reads TGTGCCAGCAGTTTAATCTCGGGAGGGTACGAGCAGTACTTC. The chain joins TRBV27 to TRBJ2-7, with 8 bases lining up with TRBD2. CDR1 is MNHEY, CDR2 SMNVEV, per germline (reference sequence). This CDR3 contains 14 residues. V lost 2 bases, J lost 4 bases, and 4 bases stayed unmatched.

The chain carries TRBV7-2 and TRBJ2-5, with TRBD1 identical over 7 bases. V shed 7 bases, J shed 5 bases, and the junction held 16 bases outside the gene matches. Germline lookup yields CDR1 SGHTA and CDR2 FQGNSA. CDR3 size: 16 residues. The CDR3 sequence: CASTPQPTGTWETQYF. CDR3 sequence (DNA): TGTGCCAGCACGCCCCAACCGACAGGGACGTGGGAGACCCAGTACTTC.

V gene TRBV14 combines with J gene TRBJ2-5; D is tentatively TRBD1 or TRBD2 (6 bases each). CDR1 is SGHDN and CDR2 is FVKESK in the germline V gene. The CDR3 extends over 15 amino acids. V lost 3 bases, J lost 5 bases, and 16 bases lay in between. CDR3 sequence (DNA): TGTGCCAGCAGCCAGATCTCGGGGGCCGGGGAGACCCAGTACTTC. Translated, it gives CASSQISGAGETQYF. The variable domain in full, with the rest retrieved from reference TRBV14 and TRBJ2-5, is EAGVTQFPSHSVIEKGQTVTLRCDPISGHDNLYWYRRVMGKEIKFLLHFVKESKQDESGMPNNRFLAERTGGTYSTLKVQPAELEDSGVYFCASSQISGAGETQYFGPGTRLLVL.

This clone was seen only a few times. J is TRBJ1-4 and V is TRBV19; possibly TRBD1 for D (5 bases). The CDR3 consists of 13 residues. Germline CDR1 LNHDA, CDR2 SQIVND (reference sequence). Trimming removed 7 bases from V and 8 bases from J, with 14 bases in between. The CDR3 nucleotides are TGTGCCAGTAAAGGGACCGCAGAGGAAAAACTGTTTTTT. Translated, it gives CASKGTAEEKLFF. Variable domain in full (rest from reference TRBV19 and TRBJ1-4): DGGITQSPKYLFRKEGQNVTLSCEQNLNHDAMYWYRQDPGQGLRLIYYSQIVNDFQKGDIAEGYSVSREKKESFPLTVTSAQKNPTAFYLCASKGTAEEKLFFGSGTQLSVL.

This clone was observed a handful of times. The chain couples TRBV12-5 to TRBJ2-7, with D perhaps TRBD1 (5 bases). Germline CDR1 and CDR2: LGHNT and FRNRAP. This CDR3 comprises 16 residues. V lost 0 bases and J 4 bases, leaving 16 bases between the germline ends. The CDR3 protein is CASGLVLGQPDYEQYF. CDR3 nucleotide sequence: TGTGCTAGTGGTTTGGTACTGGGGCAGCCGGATTACGAGCAGTACTTC. Based on the CDR3 plus reference TRBV12-5 and TRBJ2-7, the full variable domain is DARVTQTPRHKVTEMGQEVTMRCQPILGHNTVFWYRQTMMQGLELLAYFRNRAPLDDSGMPKDRFSAEMPDATLATLKIQPSEPRDSAVYFCASGLVLGQPDYEQYFGPGTRLTVT.

This sequence joins TRBV7-8 and TRBJ1-2; unclear D gene. The germline CDR1 and CDR2 sequences are SGHVS and FQNEAQ. The V gene lost 4 bases and the J gene lost 2 bases, with 14 bases spanning the gap. This CDR3 region has 15 residues. The CDR3 DNA reads TGTGCCAGCAGCTACCGAACAGCCGGGAACTATGGCTACACCTTC. As protein: CASSYRTAGNYGYTF.

This sequence joins TRBV5-1 and TRBJ2-3; tentatively, D is TRBD1 (6 bases). Trimming stripped 0 bases from V and 3 bases from J, with 14 bases between. CDR3 size: 16 residues. Germline V gene sequence: CDR1 SGHRS, CDR2 YFSETQ. The CDR3: CASSLGAGALTDTQYF. CDR3 coding DNA: TGCGCCAGCAGCTTGGGGGCAGGGGCACTTACAGATACGCAGTATTTT.

The J gene is TRBJ1-1, the V gene TRBV7-8; a possible D gene is TRBD1 (6 bases). Germline V CDR1 and CDR2: SGHVS, FQNEAQ. This CDR3 has 15 residues. Trimming took off 5 bases at V and 3 bases at J, with 16 bases between the two ends. The CDR3 region has the DNA TGTGCCAGCAGCGCCAGGGGAGGTCTGGACACTGAAGCTTTCTTT. Translation gives CASSARGGLDTEAFF.

This chain links TRBV28 with TRBJ1-2, with 9 positions matching TRBD1. This CDR3 has 14 amino acids. Germline CDR1 and CDR2: MDHEN and SYDVKM. The ends lost 6 bases at V and 8 bases at J; junction bases unmatched: 10. DNA of the CDR3: TGTGCCAGCAGAGGAAGACAGGGGGTCGTCGGCTACACCTTC. It yields the protein CASRGRQGVVGYTF.

This clone has just one count. V usage is TRBV27 and J usage is TRBJ2-6; D not resolved. Germline V gene lookup returns CDR1 MNHEY and CDR2 SMNVEV (reference sequence). V lost 1 base, J lost 2 bases, and 12 bases lay in between. The CDR3 runs 17 residues. CDR3 sequence (DNA): TGTGCCAGCAGTTTATGGGCCAGGACCACTGGGGCCAACGTCCTGACTTTC. This sequence encodes CASSLWARTTGANVLTF.

The chain combines TRBV19 with TRBJ1-5; a possible D gene is TRBD1 (5 bases). Per germline, CDR1 LNHDA and CDR2 SQIVND (reference sequence). V was clipped by 7 bases and J by 0 bases, with 13 bases between them. The CDR3 extends over 15 amino acids. CDR3: CASNKDTYSNQPQHF. The CDR3 DNA reads as TGTGCCAGTAACAAGGACACGTATAGCAATCAGCCCCAGCATTTT.

This clone was picked up one time. The chain joins TRBV5-1 to TRBJ2-4; 9 bases match TRBD2. From germline, CDR1 is SGHRS and CDR2 YFSETQ. CDR3 size: 16 residues. Trimming at V came to 0 bases and at J to 0 bases, leaving 1 base not matched to a gene. CDR3 coding DNA: TGCGCCAGCAGCTTGGGACTAGCGGCAGCCAAAAACATTCAGTACTTC. Translated: CASSLGLAAAKNIQYF.

J is TRBJ1-2 and V is TRBV5-4; D is ambiguous. Trimming cost V 0 bases and J 6 bases, with 18 bases left between them. Germline CDR1 reads SGHNT; CDR2 reads YYREEE (reference sequence). This CDR3 comprises 16 residues. The CDR3 region is CASSLDGLNRGNGYTF. The CDR3 DNA is TGTGCCAGCAGCTTGGACGGTTTGAATCGAGGGAATGGCTACACCTTC.

The chain recombines TRBV10-1 with TRBJ2-4, with D possibly being TRBD2 (7 bases). The germline V and J ends were trimmed by 8 bases and 2 bases, with 19 bases remaining between them. The germline CDR1 and CDR2 sequences are WNHNN and SYGVQD (reference sequence). The CDR3 totals 16 residues. CDR3 amino acids: CASLLEGGATKNIQYF. The CDR3 nucleotides are TGCGCCAGCCTCCTCGAAGGGGGGGCAACCAAAAACATTCAGTACTTC.

The chain recombines TRBV13 with TRBJ2-3; D may be TRBD2 (5 bases). Between the trimmed V and J ends, which lost 4 bases and 2 bases, there was a span of 13 bases. CDR1 is PRHDT and CDR2 is FYEKMQ in the germline V gene (reference sequence). This CDR3 has 15 residues. This chain's CDR3 is CASSSGRGITDTQYF. The CDR3, as DNA: TGTGCCAGCAGCTCCGGAAGAGGGATCACAGATACGCAGTATTTT.